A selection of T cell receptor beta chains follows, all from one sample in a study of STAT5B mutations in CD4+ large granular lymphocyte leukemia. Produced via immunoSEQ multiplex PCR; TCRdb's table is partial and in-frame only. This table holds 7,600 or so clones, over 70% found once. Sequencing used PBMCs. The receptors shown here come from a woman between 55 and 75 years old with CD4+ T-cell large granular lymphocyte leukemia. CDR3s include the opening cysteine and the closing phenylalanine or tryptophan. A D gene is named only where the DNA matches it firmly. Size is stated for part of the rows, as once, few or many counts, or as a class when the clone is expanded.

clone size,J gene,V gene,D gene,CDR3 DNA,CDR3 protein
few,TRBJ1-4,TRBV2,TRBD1,TGTGCCAGCAGAGGACAGGGGGTCCTTAATGAAAAACTGTTTTTT,CASRGQGVLNEKLFF
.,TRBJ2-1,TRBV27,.,TGTGCCAGCAGTCACAGGGTAGGGGAGAATGAGCAGTTCTTC,CASSHRVGENEQFF
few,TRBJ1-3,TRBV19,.,TGTGCCAGTAGTATCGGGCGGTCCAACACCATATATTTT,CASSIGRSNTIYF
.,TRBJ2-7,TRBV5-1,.,TGCGCCAGCAGCTTGGTGGGACTTCCCTACGAGCAGTACTTC,CASSLVGLPYEQYF
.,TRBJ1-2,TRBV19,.,TGTGCCAGTAGGACTCCGGGGACGGACTATGGCTACACCTTC,CASRTPGTDYGYTF
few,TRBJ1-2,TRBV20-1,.,TGCAGTGCTAGAGGAACAGATGGCTACACCTTC,CSARGTDGYTF
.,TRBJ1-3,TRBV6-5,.,TGTGCCAGCAGTTACGGCGGGCCAGGAAACACCATATATTTT,CASSYGGPGNTIYF
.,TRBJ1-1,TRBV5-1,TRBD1,TGCGCCAGCAGCACAGGGGGGGGTTGGAACACTGAAGCTTTCTTT,CASSTGGGWNTEAFF
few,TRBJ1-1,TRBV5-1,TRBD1,TGCGCCAGCACACGGGACAGGGGGACTGAAGCTTTCTTT,CASTRDRGTEAFF
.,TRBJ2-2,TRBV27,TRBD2,TGTGCCAGCAGTTCCCCGACTAGCTATCGTGTCGGGGAGCTGTTTTTT,CASSSPTSYRVGELFF
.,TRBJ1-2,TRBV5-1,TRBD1,TGCGCCAGCAGGGCAGGGGGGGAGAGCTACACCTTC,CASRAGGESYTF
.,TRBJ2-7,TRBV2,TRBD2,TGTGCCAGCAGAACCGGGACTAGCTCCTACGAGCAGTACTTC,CASRTGTSSYEQYF
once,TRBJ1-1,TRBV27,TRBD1,TGTGCCAGCAGCTTGAAGACAGGGATGAACACTGAAGCTTTCTTT,CASSLKTGMNTEAFF